This TCR beta chain comes out of a study of blood T cells in healthy people across ages. This clonotype was detected a few times. Its antigen is unidentified. Next came a second PCR, run for about 7 to 12 cycles, which used a sample-barcoded 5' primer along with a J-beta primer mix. Every individual sample yielded 2.5 million or more paired-end reads (each containing CDR3). TCRdb called the 5' RACE reads again in MiXCR, with one record for every CDR3 protein. In the table there are 650,000 to 1,000,000 distinct CDR3 sequences, 35% to 40% of which are singletons. Caucasian individuals from Russia who were healthy and aged roughly 6 to 90 acted as donors. Total RNA amounts of at least 5.5 micrograms were extracted per sample. The CDR3 totals 12 residues. V was cut by 6 bases and J by 3 bases, with 8 bases left in between. General observations from the study: More naive CD4+ cells and higher diversity marked long-lived donors relative to aged donors.

This TCR was sampled from a man between 18 and 35 years old in good health. The V and J genes are TRBV12-3 or TRBV12-4 and TRBJ1-1; D not certain. The sample was blood. CDR3 loop: CASRKEYTEAFF. The CDR3 DNA is TGTGCCAGCAGGAAAGAGTACACTGAAGCTTTCTTT.